The rows below give T cell receptor beta chains drawn from one sample of a study of T cells after yellow fever vaccination. TCRdb reprocessed the 5' RACE reads via MiXCR and lists one record per CDR3 protein. The sample includes approximately 550,000 distinct CDR3 sequences, about a fifth seen only once; the top ten take more than 13%. The sample consisted of PBMCs, taken 15 days after the yellow fever booster vaccination. The receptors come from a young man who received the YFV17D yellow fever vaccine. Both conserved end residues are trimmed from each CDR3.

TRBV5-6	TRBJ2-2	ARKPQAAGTVREYSGELF
TRBV4-2	TRBJ2-5	ASRGQGLAGGPRLETQY
TRBV4-3	TRBJ1-2	ASSQDRAAQGGYT
TRBV29-1	TRBJ2-5	SGTERGEPTQY
TRBV20-1	TRBJ2-2	SAREINGELF
TRBV14	TRBJ2-1	ASSQGLNSRGANEQF
TRBV5-1	TRBJ2-5	ASSFEWTGGLNTQY
TRBV9	TRBJ2-2	ASSVGVQPNTGELF
TRBV10-3	TRBJ1-2	ATRGDGYT
TRBV12-3/TRBV12-4	TRBJ2-1	ASSGLAGDSEQF
TRBV7-3	TRBJ2-2	ASSPLLNTGELF
TRBV30	TRBJ2-7	AWSVPSPYEQY
TRBV5-1	TRBJ2-7	ASSDGSYEQY
TRBV4-3	TRBJ2-7	ASSQDVSPSFYEQY
TRBV20-1	TRBJ2-7	SATDGSYEQY
TRBV29-1	TRBJ2-1	SVGPEQF
TRBV7-8	TRBJ2-5	ASSLAAGLAGGRKTQY
TRBV5-5	TRBJ2-1	ASSLAGTQIYNEQF
TRBV7-2	TRBJ1-4	ASSLLGNSNEKLF
TRBV24-1	TRBJ2-5	ATSESGRGETQY
TRBV7-9	TRBJ2-5	ASSPFTRRETQY
TRBV25-1	TRBJ2-1	ASSPSGGSHNEQF
TRBV15	TRBJ2-7	ATSRDSLNEQY
TRBV7-2	TRBJ1-6	ASSPGATYNSPLH
TRBV7-2	TRBJ2-7	ASSTGQPAFEQY
TRBV20-1	TRBJ2-2	SARTVGTGELF
TRBV14	TRBJ2-2	ASSPRAYTGELF
TRBV20-1	TRBJ2-7	SARDLRLSYEQY
TRBV20-1	TRBJ2-1	SAQGAESSYNEQF
TRBV7-9	TRBJ2-5	ASGQGGLAEGGETQY
TRBV4-3	TRBJ2-1	ASSPTGTGPFNEQF
TRBV19	TRBJ2-1	ASTRGGEQF
TRBV5-4	TRBJ1-3	ASSSHRGDTIY
TRBV2	TRBJ1-3	AIKTRVSGNTIY